The clone carrying this T cell receptor (beta chain) was observed a few times. This sample was included in a study of PD-1 blockade in classical Hodgkin lymphoma. Sample time point: cycle 4 day 1 (C4D1), after five to seven weeks of nivolumab. Relapse was seen in all patients after autologous stem cell transplantation, and brentuximab vedotin exposure was variable. Sequenced by immunoSEQ multiplex PCR; TCRdb stores in-frame clones only, minus some. The table has tens of thousands of clones, approximately 86% seen once. The CDR3 totals 12 residues. The V end lost 6 bases, the J end lost 1 base, and 7 bases lay between the germline ends. CDR1 is ENHRY and CDR2 is SYGVKD in the germline V gene.

The sequences come from peripheral blood mononuclear cells (PBMCs), collected before the fourth cycle of nivolumab. The clonotype comes from a human donor with classical Hodgkin lymphoma. This rearrangement joins TRBV10-3 to TRBJ2-7, with D tentatively TRBD1 or TRBD2 (5 bases each). CDR3 DNA: TGTGCCATCAGGGGGGAGTCCTACGAGCAGTACTTC. Translation gives CAIRGESYEQYF.